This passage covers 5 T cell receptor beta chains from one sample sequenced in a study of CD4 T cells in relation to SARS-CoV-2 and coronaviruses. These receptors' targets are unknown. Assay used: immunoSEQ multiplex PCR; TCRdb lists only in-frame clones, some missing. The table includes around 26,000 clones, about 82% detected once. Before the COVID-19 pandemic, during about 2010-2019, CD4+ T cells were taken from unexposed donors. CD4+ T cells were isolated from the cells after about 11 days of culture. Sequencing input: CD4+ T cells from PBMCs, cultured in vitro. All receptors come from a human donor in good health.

The CDR3 DNA follows: TGTGCCAGCAGCTACTATCTACAGGGCTCTGGAAACACCATATATTTT. Translating it yields CASSYYLQGSGNTIYF. The genes are TRBV7-2 and TRBJ1-3; D may be TRBD1 (6 bases). This CDR3 region has 16 residues. V gave up 4 bases and J gave up 0 bases, with 13 bases separating them. CDR1 is SGHTA, CDR2 FQGNSA, per germline.

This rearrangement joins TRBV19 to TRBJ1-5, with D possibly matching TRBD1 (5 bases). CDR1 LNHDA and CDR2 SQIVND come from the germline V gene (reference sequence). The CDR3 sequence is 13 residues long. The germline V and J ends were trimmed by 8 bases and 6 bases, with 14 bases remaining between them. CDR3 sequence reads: CASGGRVSQPQHF. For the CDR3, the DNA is TGTGCCAGTGGGGGGAGGGTAAGTCAGCCCCAGCATTTT.

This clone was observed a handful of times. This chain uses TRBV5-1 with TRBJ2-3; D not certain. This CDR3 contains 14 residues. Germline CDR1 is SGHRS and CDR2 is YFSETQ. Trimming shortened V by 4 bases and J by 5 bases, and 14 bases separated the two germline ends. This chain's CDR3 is CASSPPGLGDTQYF. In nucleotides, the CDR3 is TGCGCCAGCAGCCCGCCGGGTTTGGGAGATACGCAGTATTTT.

The CDR3 nucleotides are TGTGCCAGCAGCTTAGAAGTTGGGCAGGCCGGGGAGCTGTTTTTT. Its translation is CASSLEVGQAGELFF. The V and J genes are TRBV7-3 and TRBJ2-2; D not certain. In germline, CDR1 is SGHTA, CDR2 FQGTGA. The CDR3 totals 15 residues. Between the trimmed V and J ends, which lost 2 bases and 6 bases, there was a span of 13 bases.

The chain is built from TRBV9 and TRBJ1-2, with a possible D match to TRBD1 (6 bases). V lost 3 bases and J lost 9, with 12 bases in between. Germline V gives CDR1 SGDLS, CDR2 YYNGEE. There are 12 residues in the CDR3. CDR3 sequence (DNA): TGTGCCAGCAGCGGTAGCAGGGGTAGCTACACCTTC. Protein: CASSGSRGSYTF.